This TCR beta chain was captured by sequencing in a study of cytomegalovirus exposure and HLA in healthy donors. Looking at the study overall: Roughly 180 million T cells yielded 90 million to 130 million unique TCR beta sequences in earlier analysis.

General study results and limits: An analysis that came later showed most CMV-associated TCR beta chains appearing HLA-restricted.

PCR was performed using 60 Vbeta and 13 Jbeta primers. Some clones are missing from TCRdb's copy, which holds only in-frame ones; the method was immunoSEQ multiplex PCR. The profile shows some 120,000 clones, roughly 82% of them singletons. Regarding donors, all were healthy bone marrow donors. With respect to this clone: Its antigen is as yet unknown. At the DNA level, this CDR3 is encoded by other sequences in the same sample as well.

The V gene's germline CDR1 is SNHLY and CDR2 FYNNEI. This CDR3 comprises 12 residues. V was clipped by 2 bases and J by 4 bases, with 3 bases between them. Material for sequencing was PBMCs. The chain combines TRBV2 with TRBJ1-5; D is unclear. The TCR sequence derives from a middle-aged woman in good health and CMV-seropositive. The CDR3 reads CASSEPNQPQHF. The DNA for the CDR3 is TGTGCCAGCAGTGAACCAAATCAGCCCCAGCATTTT. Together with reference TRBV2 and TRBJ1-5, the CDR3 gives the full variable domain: EPEVTQTPSHQVTQMGQEVILRCVPISNHLYFYWYRQILGQKVEFLVSFYNNEISEKSEIFDDQFSVERPDGSNFTLKIRSTKLEDSAMYFCASSEPNQPQHFGDGTRLSIL.